This TCR beta chain was sequenced for a study of blood T cells in healthy people across ages. Study-wide results and limits: The donors' CMV status was not determined, possibly confounding changes in expanded clonotypes.

Together with a sample-barcoded 5' primer, a J-beta primer mix was included in a second PCR lasting roughly 6 to 12 cycles. Each cDNA molecule received a tag from a template-switch adaptor that had 12 random nucleotides. In TCRdb, the 5' RACE reads were re-called with MiXCR into one record per CDR3 protein. This sample has around 800,000 distinct CDR3 sequences, with 44% found just once. This CDR3 is 14 amino acids long. Trimming took 5 bases from V and 2 from J, leaving 13 bases between them. Per the germline V gene, CDR1 is MNHEY and CDR2 is SVGEGT. Donors gave roughly 9.1 milliliters of peripheral blood apiece. Total RNA, at least 5 micrograms per sample, came from PBMCs. Of note for this clonotype: Its target is not known.

This chain links TRBV6-2 or TRBV6-3 with TRBJ2-7; D is possibly TRBD1 (5 bases). The clonotype comes from a man in his fifties or sixties in good health. Sequencing was performed on blood. CDR3 sequence: CASSRDSPTYEQYF. The CDR3 nucleotides read TGTGCCAGCAGTCGTGACAGTCCCACCTACGAGCAGTACTTC.